This TCR beta chain was captured by sequencing in a study of cytomegalovirus exposure and HLA in healthy donors. Findings and caveats of the study: Later analysis suggested most CMV-associated TCR beta chains were HLA-restricted. There were three CMV-associated chains whose specificity for CMV antigens was confirmed in vitro. The availability of immune exposure information extended only to CMV serostatus.

PCR used 60 Vbeta primers and 13 Jbeta primers. Using immunoSEQ multiplex PCR, the repertoire was profiled, and TCRdb retains in-frame clones only, with some absent. The sample has about 110,000 clones, approximately 78% seen once. V shed 3 bases and J 0 bases; nucleotides not matched to a gene: 4. The CDR3 length is 15 residues. Germline values: CDR1 KGHSH, CDR2 LQKENI. Comment on this clone: The target antigen is unknown.

This sequence originates from a woman under 40 in good health and CMV-seronegative. The rearrangement uses TRBV18 and TRBJ2-7; 8 positions agree with TRBD1. The sequenced sample consisted of PBMCs. The DNA of the CDR3 is TGTGCCAGCTCACCTCGGGACAGGAGCTCCTACGAGCAGTACTTC. Its protein product is CASSPRDRSSYEQYF.